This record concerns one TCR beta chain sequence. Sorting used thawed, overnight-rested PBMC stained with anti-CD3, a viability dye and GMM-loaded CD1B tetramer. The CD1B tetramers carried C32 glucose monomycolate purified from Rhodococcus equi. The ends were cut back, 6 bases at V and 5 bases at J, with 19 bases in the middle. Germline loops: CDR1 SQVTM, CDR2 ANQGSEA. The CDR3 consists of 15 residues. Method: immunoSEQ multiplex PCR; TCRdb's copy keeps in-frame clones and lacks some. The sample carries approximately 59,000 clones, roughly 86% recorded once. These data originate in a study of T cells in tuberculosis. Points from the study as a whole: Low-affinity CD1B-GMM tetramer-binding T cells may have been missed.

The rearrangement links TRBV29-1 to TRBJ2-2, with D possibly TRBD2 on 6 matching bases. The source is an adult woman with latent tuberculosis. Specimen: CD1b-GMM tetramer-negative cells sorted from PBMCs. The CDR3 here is CSVCGRGYGTGELFF. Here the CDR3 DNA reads TGCAGCGTCTGTGGACGGGGGTATGGGACCGGGGAGCTGTTTTTT.